This T cell receptor (beta chain) was documented in a study of T cell responses to AZD1222 COVID-19 vaccine. Study-wide findings and caveats: Only a handful of individuals given AZD1222 were seropositive at baseline. With dominance at 160-218 and 743-854, vaccine-associated CD4 TCRs spanned spike. The donor group comprised mostly white British people and more females; the analysis possibly underestimated clonal diversity. Rises in breadth and depth of Spike-specific TCRs came after two AZD1222 doses.

Turning to this clone: The antigen remains undetermined.

Generated by immunoSEQ multiplex PCR, the TCRdb table keeps only in-frame clones and is missing some. In the table there are some 150,000 clones, 70% to 90% of which are singletons. This specimen was peripheral blood, taken on day 0 of AZD1222 vaccination. The sequence came from an adult in good health.

CDR3 residues: CASRSGTGSFGPQHF. Here the CDR3 DNA reads TGCGCCAGCAGATCCGGGACCGGGTCATTCGGGCCCCAGCATTTT. The chain recombines TRBV5-1 with TRBJ1-5; TRBD1 is a possible D gene (5 bases). The V gene lost 5 bases and the J gene lost 9 bases, with 21 bases spanning the gap. CDR3 length: 15 amino acids. Germline loops: CDR1 SGHRS, CDR2 YFSETQ.